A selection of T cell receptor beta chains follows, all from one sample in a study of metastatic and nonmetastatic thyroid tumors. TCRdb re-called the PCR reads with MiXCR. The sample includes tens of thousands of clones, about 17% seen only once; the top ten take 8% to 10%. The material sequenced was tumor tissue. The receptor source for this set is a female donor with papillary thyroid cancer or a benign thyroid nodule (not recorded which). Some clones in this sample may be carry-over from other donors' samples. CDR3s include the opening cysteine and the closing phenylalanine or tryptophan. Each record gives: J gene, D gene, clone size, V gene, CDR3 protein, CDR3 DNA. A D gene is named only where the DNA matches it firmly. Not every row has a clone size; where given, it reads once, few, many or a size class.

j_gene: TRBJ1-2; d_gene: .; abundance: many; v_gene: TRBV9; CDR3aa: CASSVSPGQLYGYTF; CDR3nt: TGTGCCAGCAGCGTTAGCCCTGGGCAGCTCTATGGCTACACCTTC
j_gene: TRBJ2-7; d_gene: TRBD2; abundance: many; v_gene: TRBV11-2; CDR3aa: CASSLGGRGRSYEQYF; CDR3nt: TGTGCCAGCAGCTTAGGAGGTCGCGGGAGATCCTACGAGCAGTACTTC
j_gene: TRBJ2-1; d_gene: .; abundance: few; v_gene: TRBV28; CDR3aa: CASSLRVALRNEQFF; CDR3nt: TGTGCCAGCAGTTTAAGGGTAGCCCTCCGAAATGAGCAGTTCTTC
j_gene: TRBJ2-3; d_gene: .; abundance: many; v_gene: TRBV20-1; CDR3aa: CSGRGQVVADTQYF; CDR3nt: TGCAGTGGGCGGGGGCAGGTGGTCGCAGATACGCAGTATTTT
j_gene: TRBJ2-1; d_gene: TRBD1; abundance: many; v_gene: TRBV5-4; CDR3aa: CASSLGTGPSSYNEQFF; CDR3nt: TGTGCCAGCAGCTTGGGGACAGGGCCAAGCTCCTACAATGAGCAGTTCTTC
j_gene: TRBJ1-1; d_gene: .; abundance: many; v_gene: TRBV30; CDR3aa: CAWRVNAEAFF; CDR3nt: TGTGCCTGGAGGGTGAACGCTGAAGCTTTCTTT
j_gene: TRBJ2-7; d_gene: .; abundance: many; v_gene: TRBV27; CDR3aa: CASSWGARYEQYF; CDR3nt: TGTGCCAGCAGTTGGGGGGCCCGGTACGAGCAGTACTTC
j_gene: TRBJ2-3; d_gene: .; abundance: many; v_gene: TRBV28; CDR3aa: CASQGRAGKGADTQYF; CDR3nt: TGTGCCTCCCAGGGTAGGGCGGGAAAAGGAGCAGATACGCAGTATTTT
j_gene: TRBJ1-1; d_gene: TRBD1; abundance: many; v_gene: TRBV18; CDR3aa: CASSPRDRGLEAFF; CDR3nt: TGTGCCAGCTCACCACGGGACAGGGGACTAGAAGCTTTCTTT
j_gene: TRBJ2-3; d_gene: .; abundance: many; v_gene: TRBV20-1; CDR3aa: CSAGARVIGTDTQYF; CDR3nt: TGCAGTGCTGGGGCCAGGGTAATCGGCACAGATACGCAGTATTTT
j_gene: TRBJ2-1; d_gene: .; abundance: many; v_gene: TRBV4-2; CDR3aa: CASAREANEQFF; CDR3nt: TGTGCCAGCGCCAGGGAGGCGAATGAGCAGTTCTTC
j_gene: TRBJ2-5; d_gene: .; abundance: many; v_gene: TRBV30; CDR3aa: CAWIAANKETQYF; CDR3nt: TGTGCCTGGATCGCAGCAAACAAAGAGACCCAGTACTTC
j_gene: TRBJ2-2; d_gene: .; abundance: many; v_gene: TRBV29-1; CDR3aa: CSVGGRSLGELFF; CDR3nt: TGCAGCGTTGGGGGCAGGTCACTTGGGGAGCTGTTTTTT
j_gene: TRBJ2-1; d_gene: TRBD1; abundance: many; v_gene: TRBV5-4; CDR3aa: CASNWGQGQEQFF; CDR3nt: TGTGCCAGCAACTGGGGACAGGGGCAGGAGCAGTTCTTC
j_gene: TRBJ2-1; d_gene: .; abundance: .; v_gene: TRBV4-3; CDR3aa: CASSRGGVGTNEQFF; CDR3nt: TGCGCCAGCAGCCGAGGGGGTGTAGGGACCAATGAGCAGTTCTTC
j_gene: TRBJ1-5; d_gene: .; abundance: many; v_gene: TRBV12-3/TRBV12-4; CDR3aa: CASRLSRYSNQPQHF; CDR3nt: TGTGCCAGCAGGTTATCTCGTTATAGCAATCAGCCCCAGCATTTT
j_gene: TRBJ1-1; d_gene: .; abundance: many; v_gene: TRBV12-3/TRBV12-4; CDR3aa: CASTLGEAAMNTEAFF; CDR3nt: TGTGCCAGCACCCTAGGGGAGGCGGCCATGAACACTGAAGCTTTCTTT
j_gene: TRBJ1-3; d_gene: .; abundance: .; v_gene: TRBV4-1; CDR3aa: CASSPGTSGGTIYF; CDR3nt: TGCGCCAGCAGCCCTGGGACCTCGGGAGGCACCATATATTTT
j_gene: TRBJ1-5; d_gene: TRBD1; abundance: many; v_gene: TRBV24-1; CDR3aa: CATSDPRTGTSQPQHF; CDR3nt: TGTGCCACCAGTGATCCCAGGACAGGGACGTCCCAGCCCCAGCATTTT
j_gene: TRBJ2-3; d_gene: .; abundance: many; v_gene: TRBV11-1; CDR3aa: CASSLGVGVSTDTQYF; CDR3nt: TGTGCCAGCAGCTTAGGAGTGGGAGTTAGCACAGATACGCAGTATTTT
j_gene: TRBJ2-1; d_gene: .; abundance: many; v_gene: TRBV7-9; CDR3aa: CASSPIPGGSWNEQFF; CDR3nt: TGTGCCAGCAGCCCAATACCTGGGGGGAGTTGGAATGAGCAGTTCTTC
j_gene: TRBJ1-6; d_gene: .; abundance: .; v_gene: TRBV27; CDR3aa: CASSLWGPDSPLHF; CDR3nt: TGTGCCAGCAGTTTGTGGGGGCCTGATTCACCCCTCCACTTT
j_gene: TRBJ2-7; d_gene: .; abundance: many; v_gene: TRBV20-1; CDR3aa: CSASRGAAYEQYF; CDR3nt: TGCAGTGCTAGTCGCGGGGCAGCCTACGAGCAGTACTTC
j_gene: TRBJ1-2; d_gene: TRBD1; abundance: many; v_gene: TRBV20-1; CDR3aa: CSARVGGEHGYTF; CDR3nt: TGCAGTGCTAGAGTAGGGGGCGAGCATGGCTACACCTTC